Reported below is one TCR beta chain. As yet, its antigen is unknown. At one end the junction does not follow the germline gene, possibly because of a read error. The CDR3 is 12 residues long. Germline CDR1 is ENHRY and CDR2 is SYGVKD. This entry is derived from a study of CD8 T cells in ankylosing spondylitis. Study observations and caveats: Reports say disease-linked clones showed up significantly more in matched ankylosing spondylitis synovial fluid. Blood of patients with ankylosing spondylitis appeared to be characterized by a TCR beta motif of 8 or 9 highly homologous variants. Earlier literature documents some of the motif variants in reactive arthritis synovial fluid and blood.

It was by quantitative 5'-RACE with molecular barcodes that TCR beta libraries were made. MiXCR, applied by TCRdb to the 5' RACE reads, yields one record per CDR3 protein. This table has around 150,000 distinct CDR3 sequences, 25% to 35% appearing once. Sequencing input: synovial fluid, either unsorted or a sorted T cell fraction (not recorded which). This receptor was obtained from a male donor with ankylosing spondylitis. V usage is TRBV10-3 and J usage is TRBJ2-3; 12 nucleotides line up with TRBD2. The CDR3 bases are TGTGCCATCTCCCCTAGCGGGGGGGCGCCGCATTTT. Residues: CAISPSGGAPHF.